Below, 19 T cell receptor beta chains from the same sample are listed, as sequenced in a study of T cell responses to AZD1222 COVID-19 vaccine (dated by TCRdb to the early 2020s). In the paper's terms, the time point label means: about 28 days (+/-7) after the second vaccine dose. Library prep was done by the immunoSEQ multiplex PCR assay. TCRdb's version of the immuneACCESS table is confined to in-frame rearrangements and falls short of the full clone set. An unresolved V gene accounts for under half of the shortfall where checked; the remainder is of unknown origin. Present in this sample are approximately 140,000 clones, about nine tenths of which were seen just once. In total, the top ten clones hold about 3.2% of the sample. The sequenced sample was peripheral blood, obtained 28 days after the second AZD1222 dose. The source of these receptors is an adult who received the AZD1222 COVID-19 vaccine.

This chain links TRBV20-1 with TRBJ2-7; unclear D gene. CDR1 and CDR2 from the germline V gene are DFQATT and SNEGSKA (reference sequence). This CDR3 comprises 11 residues. V lost 3 bases and J 6 bases, leaving 9 bases between the germline ends. As DNA, the CDR3 is TGCAGTGCTAGGTCTACCACCGAGCAGTACTTC. Protein: CSARSTTEQYF.

This chain uses TRBV6-5 with TRBJ2-7; D assignment may be TRBD1 or TRBD2 (6 bases each). V was shortened by 8 bases and J by 4 bases, with 15 bases between the two germline ends. The CDR3 consists of 13 residues. Germline V gene lookup returns CDR1 MNHEY and CDR2 SVGAGI. This chain's CDR3 is CASRRGGSYEQYF. The CDR3 bases are TGTGCCAGCCGAAGAGGGGGGTCTTACGAGCAGTACTTC.

J is TRBJ1-3 and V is TRBV19; D is unclear. The CDR3 consists of 14 residues. Germline assignment: CDR1 LNHDA and CDR2 SQIVND (reference sequence). Trimming stripped 5 bases from V and 0 bases from J, with 8 bases between. CDR3 nucleotide sequence: TGTGCCAGTAGTCGCAGTGACTCTGGAAACACCATATATTTT. Encoded protein: CASSRSDSGNTIYF.

The V and J genes are TRBV10-3 and TRBJ1-1, with 9 positions matching TRBD1. Trimming at V came to 4 bases and at J to 4 bases, leaving 4 bases not matched to a gene. The CDR3 is 14 residues long. Germline V gene lookup returns CDR1 ENHRY and CDR2 SYGVKD. The chain's CDR3 is CAISGTGVVTEAFF. The CDR3 DNA is TGTGCCATCAGTGGGACAGGGGTCGTCACTGAAGCTTTCTTT.

The CDR3 here is CASSLGGWETQYF. In nucleotides, the CDR3 is TGTGCCAGCAGCTTGGGGGGATGGGAGACCCAGTACTTC. This rearrangement joins TRBV5-4 to TRBJ2-5, with no clear D. The CDR3 is 13 residues long. Trimming removed 0 bases from V and 5 bases from J, with 8 bases in between. Germline V gene data show CDR1 as SGHNT and CDR2 as YYREEE (reference sequence). Full variable domain (remainder filled in from reference TRBV5-4 and TRBJ2-5): ETGVTQSPTHLIKTRGQQVTLRCSSQSGHNTVSWYQQALGQGPQFIFQYYREEENGRGNFPPRFSGLQFPNYSSELNVNALELDDSALYLCASSLGGWETQYFGPGTRLLVL.

V and J are TRBV9 and TRBJ2-3; D perhaps matches TRBD1 (5 bases). CDR3 size: 15 residues. Germline CDR1 reads SGDLS; CDR2 reads YYNGEE. V lost 7 bases and J 2 bases, leaving 17 bases between the germline ends. The CDR3 DNA sequence: TGTGCCAGCGCTTCCCTCCCAGGGCCCACAGATACGCAGTATTTT. It translates to CASASLPGPTDTQYF.

The V and J genes are TRBV5-1 and TRBJ2-5, with D possibly TRBD2 on 6 matching bases. Germline V gene sequence: CDR1 SGHRS, CDR2 YFSETQ. Trimming cost V 0 bases and J 5 bases, with 14 bases left between them. The CDR3 is 15 residues long. The CDR3 protein is CASSLGDSGRETQYF. DNA of the CDR3: TGCGCCAGCAGCTTGGGTGATAGCGGAAGGGAGACCCAGTACTTC.

The J gene is TRBJ2-7, the V gene TRBV5-1; D gene ambiguous. Germline assignment: CDR1 SGHRS and CDR2 YFSETQ. V lost 0 bases and J 3 bases, leaving 7 bases between the germline ends. The CDR3 runs 13 residues. CDR3 bases: TGCGCCAGCAGCTTGGGCACACACTACGAGCAGTACTTC. It is translated as CASSLGTHYEQYF.

V gene TRBV18 combines with J gene TRBJ2-1, with 9 nucleotides matching TRBD1. The CDR3 consists of 13 residues. Per the germline V gene, CDR1 is KGHSH and CDR2 is LQKENI. The V and J ends lost 5 bases and 13 bases, in that order; junction bases with no gene match: 9. In DNA, the CDR3 is TGTGCCAGCTCATCCACCGGGACAGGGAGACAGTTCTTC. Translation gives CASSSTGTGRQFF.

J is TRBJ2-7 and V is TRBV11-2, with 11 bases aligning to TRBD2. From germline, CDR1 is SGHAT and CDR2 FQNNGV. V lost 7 bases and J lost 6; bases outside the gene matches: 8. The CDR3 spans 14 residues. The CDR3 sequence: CASTRLAGQGEQYF. For the CDR3, the DNA is TGTGCCAGCACCCGACTAGCGGGACAAGGCGAGCAGTACTTC. The complete variable domain, with remaining parts taken from reference TRBV11-2 and TRBJ2-7, reads EAGVAQSPRYKIIEKRQSVAFWCNPISGHATLYWYQQILGQGPKLLIQFQNNGVVDDSQLPKDRFSAERLKGVDSTLKIQPAKLEDSAVYLCASTRLAGQGEQYFGPGTRLTVT.

This clone was observed a single time. J is TRBJ1-2 and V is TRBV19, with 7 bases fitting TRBD1. The CDR3 consists of 14 residues. V lost 7 bases, J lost 4 bases, and 9 bases stayed unmatched. Germline CDR1 and CDR2: LNHDA and SQIVND (reference sequence). The CDR3 region has the DNA TGTGCCAGTACCGGCGACAGGGCTGGCTATGGCTACACCTTC. Its translation is CASTGDRAGYGYTF.

Written as DNA, the CDR3 is TGCGCCAGCAGCTTGGCCGGGACAGGGTCTGGAAACACCATATATTTT. This encodes CASSLAGTGSGNTIYF. The rearrangement links TRBV5-1 to TRBJ1-3, with 9 bases that match TRBD1. Germline V CDR1 and CDR2: SGHRS, YFSETQ. J gave up 1 base and V 0 bases, and 2 bases lay outside the gene matches. CDR3 length: 16 residues.

The rearrangement uses TRBV6-5 and TRBJ2-5; 9 nucleotides line up with TRBD1. The junction had 8 bases not matched to a gene; V was cut back by 8 bases and J by 4 bases. CDR3 length: 14 residues. Germline values: CDR1 MNHEY, CDR2 SVGAGI. This CDR3 is CASSVGQGPETQYF. DNA for the CDR3: TGTGCCAGCTCGGTGGGACAGGGACCAGAGACCCAGTACTTC.

This chain joins TRBV11-3 and TRBJ1-1; TRBD1 matches at 9 bases. The germline V gene has CDR1 SGHNT and CDR2 YENEEA. The CDR3 totals 18 residues. V lost 8 bases, J lost 3 bases, and 19 bases stayed unmatched. In DNA form, the CDR3 reads TGTGCCAGCCACTTCCCTACAGGGGGCAGTTTCGGGGACACTGAAGCTTTCTTT. This gives the protein CASHFPTGGSFGDTEAFF.

The rearrangement uses TRBV4-2 and TRBJ2-7; D remains ambiguous. V lost 4 bases and J 0 bases, leaving 10 bases between the germline ends. The CDR3 sequence is 14 residues long. Germline V gives CDR1 LGHNA, CDR2 YNFKEQ. In nucleotides, the CDR3 is TGTGCCAGCAGCCTGGGATCGAACTCCTACGAGCAGTACTTC. Its protein is CASSLGSNSYEQYF.

CDR3 sequence (DNA): TGTGCCAGCAGTGAAGACTGGGGCACAGATACGCAGTATTTT. This encodes CASSEDWGTDTQYF. The chain uses TRBV2 and TRBJ2-3; D gene unclear. Trimming cost V 1 base and J 1 base, with 6 bases left between them. This CDR3 spans 14 amino acids. Germline values: CDR1 SNHLY, CDR2 FYNNEI.

The sample holds one count of this clone. The rearrangement links TRBV27 to TRBJ2-1; the D is unclear. Trimming pared 6 bases from V and 9 bases from J, leaving 6 bases between. CDR1 MNHEY and CDR2 SMNVEV come from the germline V gene (reference sequence). This CDR3 comprises 10 residues. The DNA of the CDR3 is TGTGCCAGCAGAAAGGGTGAGCAGTTCTTC. Translated, it gives CASRKGEQFF.

The chain uses TRBV6-6 and TRBJ2-3, with 13 positions matching TRBD2. Germline V gene data show CDR1 as MNHNY and CDR2 as SVGAGI (reference sequence). The V and J ends lost 5 bases and 4 bases, in that order; junction bases with no gene match: 15. The CDR3 loop spans 19 amino acids. The CDR3 sequence: CASSQGVTSGRTGADTQYF. The CDR3 nucleotides read TGTGCCAGCAGTCAGGGGGTGACTAGCGGGAGGACGGGCGCAGATACGCAGTATTTT.

This chain uses TRBV9 with TRBJ2-4; either TRBD1 or TRBD2 may fit D (5 bases each). In germline, CDR1 is SGDLS, CDR2 YYNGEE. Between the trimmed V and J ends, which lost 0 bases and 6 bases, there was a span of 10 bases. The CDR3 has 14 residues. The chain's CDR3 is CASSVARDGNIQYF. CDR3 nucleotides: TGTGCCAGCAGCGTAGCTAGGGACGGAAACATTCAGTACTTC.